Following are 11 T cell receptor beta chains from one sample sequenced in a study of blood T cell repertoires in COVID-19. Some clones are missing from TCRdb's copy, which holds only in-frame ones; the method was immunoSEQ multiplex PCR. The table shows hundreds of thousands of clones, with around 89% occurring only once. Input material: peripheral blood. Receptor source: a woman aged 45-60 years with active or convalescent COVID-19.

The chain employs TRBV7-8 and TRBJ1-4; a weak D match, TRBD1 (5 bases). Trimming stripped 1 base from V and 5 bases from J, with 8 bases between. Germline V gene data show CDR1 as SGHVS and CDR2 as FQNEAQ. CDR3 size: 14 residues. The CDR3 sequence is CASSLERTNEKLFF. The CDR3 DNA reads as TGTGCCAGCAGCTTAGAGAGGACAAATGAAAAACTGTTTTTT.

This clone was picked up a small number of times. The V call is TRBV12-5, the J call TRBJ1-1; 7 nucleotides match TRBD1. Per the germline V gene, CDR1 is LGHNT and CDR2 is FRNRAP. With V trimmed by 8 bases and J by 5 bases, 5 bases remained unmatched. This CDR3 comprises 12 residues. The CDR3 DNA is TGTGCTAGTCAGCAGGGGGGTACTGAAGCTTTCTTT. Residues: CASQQGGTEAFF. The full variable domain, its missing parts supplied by reference TRBV12-5 and TRBJ1-1, is DARVTQTPRHKVTEMGQEVTMRCQPILGHNTVFWYRQTMMQGLELLAYFRNRAPLDDSGMPKDRFSAEMPDATLATLKIQPSEPRDSAVYFCASQQGGTEAFFGQGTRLTVV.

The gene calls are TRBV5-4 and TRBJ1-1; 11 positions agree with TRBD1. This CDR3 comprises 16 residues. CDR1 and CDR2 from the germline V gene are SGHNT and YYREEE (reference sequence). Losses at the gene ends were 3 bases for V and 6 bases for J; bases not matched to a gene: 10. The CDR3 DNA is TGTGCCAGCAGCTCTACTCCCGGGACAGGGGGTGCTGAAGCTTTCTTT. Amino acids: CASSSTPGTGGAEAFF. The full variable domain, completed using reference TRBV5-4 and TRBJ1-1, is ETGVTQSPTHLIKTRGQQVTLRCSSQSGHNTVSWYQQALGQGPQFIFQYYREEENGRGNFPPRFSGLQFPNYSSELNVNALELDDSALYLCASSSTPGTGGAEAFFGQGTRLTVV.

The chain has TRBV7-2 and TRBJ2-4; D might be TRBD1 (6 bases). The CDR3 loop spans 15 amino acids. Germline assignment: CDR1 SGHTA and CDR2 FQGNSA. Trimming removed 5 bases from V and 7 bases from J, with 18 bases in between. CDR3 in amino acids: CASSPEQGQGNIQYF. The CDR3 region has the DNA TGTGCCAGCAGCCCCGAACAGGGTCAAGGGAACATTCAGTACTTC.

The chain carries TRBV6-5 and TRBJ1-2; D call uncertain. The germline gives CDR1 MNHEY, CDR2 SVGAGI. There are 15 residues in the CDR3. Trimming took off 2 bases at V and 7 bases at J, with 17 bases between the two ends. The CDR3 coding sequence is TGTGCCAGCAGTTACGACGCGGAAAGGCCAACTGGCTACACCTTC. This gives the protein CASSYDAERPTGYTF.

This clone came up a few times. The DNA for the CDR3 is TGTGCCAGCAGCCGTTTAGAGGATACGCAGTATTTT. Protein sequence: CASSRLEDTQYF. The chain uses TRBV7-2 and TRBJ2-3; no definite D call. The CDR3 is 12 amino acids. The germline CDR1 and CDR2 sequences are SGHTA and FQGNSA. The V end lost 5 bases, the J end lost 6 bases, and 9 bases lay between the germline ends.

The chain joins TRBV6-2 or TRBV6-3 to TRBJ2-3, with 10 bases identical to TRBD2. The germline CDR1 and CDR2 sequences are MNHEY and SVGEGT. V gave up 4 bases and J gave up 3 bases; unmatched junction bases: 4. The CDR3 is made up of 15 amino acids. CDR3: CASSSASGRTDTQYF. DNA of the CDR3: TGTGCCAGCAGTTCCGCTAGCGGGAGAACAGATACGCAGTATTTT.

V gene TRBV15 combines with J gene TRBJ1-1; D might be TRBD1 (6 bases). Trimming shortened V by 8 bases and J by 3 bases, and 19 bases separated the two germline ends. Germline CDR1 and CDR2: LNHNV and YYDKDF (reference sequence). The CDR3 runs 15 residues. CDR3 protein: CATLTGLEGDTEAFF. CDR3 sequence (DNA): TGTGCCACCCTGACAGGTCTTGAGGGGGACACTGAAGCTTTCTTT.

The chain links TRBV11-3 to TRBJ2-5; 8 nucleotides line up with TRBD1. Trimming took 1 base from V and 1 from J; bases not matched to a gene: 14. CDR1 and CDR2 from the germline V gene are SGHNT and YENEEA. CDR3 length equals 19 residues. The CDR3 region is CASSLVFLRPGQVQETQYF. The CDR3 DNA is TGTGCCAGCAGCTTAGTGTTCCTCAGGCCGGGACAGGTCCAAGAGACCCAGTACTTC.

V is TRBV4-3 and J is TRBJ1-4; 9 nucleotides align to TRBD1. J was trimmed by 4 bases and V by 1 base; bases with no gene match: 7. The CDR3 covers 17 residues. Germline V gene lookup returns CDR1 LGHNA and CDR2 YSLEER. The chain's CDR3 is CASSQGLWGQGNEKLFF. The CDR3 DNA follows: TGCGCCAGCAGCCAAGGGTTATGGGGACAGGGTAATGAAAAACTGTTTTTT.

This sequence joins TRBV27 and TRBJ2-4; a possible D gene is TRBD2 (6 bases). The ends were cut back, 5 bases at V and 6 bases at J, with 20 bases in the middle. CDR1 and CDR2 from the germline V gene are MNHEY and SMNVEV (reference sequence). This CDR3 has 16 residues. As DNA, the CDR3 is TGTGCCAGCAGTCCTCCTGCAGGCGGGGATGGAAACATTCAGTACTTC. Its protein is CASSPPAGGDGNIQYF.